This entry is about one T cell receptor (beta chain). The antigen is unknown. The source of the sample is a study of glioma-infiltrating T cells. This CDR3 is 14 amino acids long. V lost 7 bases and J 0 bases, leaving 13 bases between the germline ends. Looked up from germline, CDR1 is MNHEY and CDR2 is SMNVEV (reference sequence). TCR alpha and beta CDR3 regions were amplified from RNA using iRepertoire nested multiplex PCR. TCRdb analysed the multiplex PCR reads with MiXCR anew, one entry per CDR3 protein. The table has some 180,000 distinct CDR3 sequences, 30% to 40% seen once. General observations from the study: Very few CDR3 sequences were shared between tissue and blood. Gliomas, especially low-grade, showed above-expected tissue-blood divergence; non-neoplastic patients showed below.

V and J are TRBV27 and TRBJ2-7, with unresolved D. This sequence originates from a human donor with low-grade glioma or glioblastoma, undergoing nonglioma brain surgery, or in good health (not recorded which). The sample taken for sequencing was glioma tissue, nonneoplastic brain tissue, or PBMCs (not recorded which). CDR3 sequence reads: CASKPAVDSYEQYF. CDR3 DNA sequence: TGTGCCAGCAAGCCGGCGGTGGACTCCTACGAGCAGTACTTC.